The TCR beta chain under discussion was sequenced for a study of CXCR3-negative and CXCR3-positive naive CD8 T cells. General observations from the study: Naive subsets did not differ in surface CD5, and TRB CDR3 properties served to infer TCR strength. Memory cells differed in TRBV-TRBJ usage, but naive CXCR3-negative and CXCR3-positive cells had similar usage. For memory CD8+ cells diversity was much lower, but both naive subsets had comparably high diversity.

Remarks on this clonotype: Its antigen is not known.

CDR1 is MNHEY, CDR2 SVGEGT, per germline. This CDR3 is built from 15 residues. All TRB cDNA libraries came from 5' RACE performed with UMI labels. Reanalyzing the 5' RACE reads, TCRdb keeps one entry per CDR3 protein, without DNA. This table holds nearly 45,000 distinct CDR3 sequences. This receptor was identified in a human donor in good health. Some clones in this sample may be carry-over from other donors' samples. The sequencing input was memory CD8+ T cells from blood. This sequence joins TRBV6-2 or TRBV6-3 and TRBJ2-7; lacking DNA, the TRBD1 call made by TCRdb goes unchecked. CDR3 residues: CASSSWDSLDDEQYF.